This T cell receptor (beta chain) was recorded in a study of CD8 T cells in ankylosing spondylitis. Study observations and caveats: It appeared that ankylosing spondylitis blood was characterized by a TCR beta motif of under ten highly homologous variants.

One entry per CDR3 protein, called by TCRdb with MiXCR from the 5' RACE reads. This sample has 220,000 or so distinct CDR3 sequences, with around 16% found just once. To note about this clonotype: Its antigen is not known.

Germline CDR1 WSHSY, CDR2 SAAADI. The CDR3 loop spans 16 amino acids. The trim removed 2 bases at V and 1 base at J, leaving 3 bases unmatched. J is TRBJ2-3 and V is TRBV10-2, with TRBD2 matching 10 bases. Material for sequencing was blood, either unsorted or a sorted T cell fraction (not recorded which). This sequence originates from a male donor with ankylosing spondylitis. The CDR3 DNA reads TGCGCCAGCAGTGAGGGTCTAGCGGGAGGCACAGATACGCAGTATTTT. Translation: CASSEGLAGGTDTQYF.